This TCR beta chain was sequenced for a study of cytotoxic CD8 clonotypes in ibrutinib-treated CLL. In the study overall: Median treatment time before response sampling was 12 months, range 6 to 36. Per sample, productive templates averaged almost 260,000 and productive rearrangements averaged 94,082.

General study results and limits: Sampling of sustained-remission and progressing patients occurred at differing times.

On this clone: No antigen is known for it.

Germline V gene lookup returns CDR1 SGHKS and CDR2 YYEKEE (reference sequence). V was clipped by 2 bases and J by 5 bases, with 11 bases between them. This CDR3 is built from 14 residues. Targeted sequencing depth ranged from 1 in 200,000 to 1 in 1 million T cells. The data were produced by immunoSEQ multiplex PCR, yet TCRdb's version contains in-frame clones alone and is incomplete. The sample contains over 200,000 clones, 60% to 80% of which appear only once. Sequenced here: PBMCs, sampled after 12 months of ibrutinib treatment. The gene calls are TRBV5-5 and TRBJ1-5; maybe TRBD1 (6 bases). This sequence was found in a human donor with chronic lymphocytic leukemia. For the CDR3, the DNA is TGTGCCAGCAGCTTTCGGGGGGCTGATCAGCCCCAGCATTTT. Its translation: CASSFRGADQPQHF.